These T cell receptor beta chains were read from a single sample in a study of T cells in Graves' hyperthyroidism and ophthalmopathy. TCRdb reprocessed the multiplex PCR reads via MiXCR and lists one record per CDR3 protein. The data contain about 350,000 distinct CDR3 sequences, around 14% of them seen just once; the ten biggest clones take up 20% to 25%. The specimen sequenced was blood. These TCRs come from a woman aged 25 to 39 with Graves' hyperthyroidism. The CDR3 runs from the conserved cysteine through the conserved F or W. Each record gives: D gene, clone size, J gene, V gene, CDR3 protein, CDR3 DNA. A D gene is named only where the DNA matches it firmly. Size is omitted from some rows. Given values are once, few, many or a class for expanded clones.

NA few TRBJ2-1 TRBV14 CASSPSVAIYEQFF TGTGCCAGCAGCCCGAGCGTAGCTATCTATGAGCAGTTCTTC
NA NA TRBJ2-3 TRBV4-1 CASSQVVVGVDTQYF TGCGCCAGCAGCCAAGTTGTGGTAGGGGTTGATACGCAGTATTTT
TRBD2 NA TRBJ2-3 TRBV6-1 CASSAGLAGPTSTDTQYF TGTGCCAGCAGTGCGGGACTAGCGGGACCGACTAGCACAGATACGCAGTATTTT
NA few TRBJ2-7 TRBV19 CASSIGGTYEQYF TGTGCCAGTAGTATTGGGGGGACCTACGAGCAGTACTTC
TRBD2 NA TRBJ2-1 TRBV19 CASRDPLGRGKRADEQFF TGTGCCAGTAGAGACCCACTTGGGAGGGGTAAAAGGGCCGATGAGCAGTTCTTC
NA many TRBJ2-7 TRBV28 CASSLFRSYEQYF TGTGCCAGCAGCCTGTTTAGGAGCTACGAGCAGTACTTC
TRBD2 few TRBJ2-3 TRBV5-1 CASSKGLDVADTQYF TGCGCCAGCAGCAAGGGACTAGATGTTGCAGATACGCAGTATTTT
NA NA TRBJ2-7 TRBV7-9 CASSLDPGIGSYEQYF TGTGCCAGCAGCTTAGATCCGGGAATCGGCTCCTACGAGCAGTACTTC
NA many TRBJ1-1 TRBV7-8 CASSKGGTVNTEAFF TGTGCCAGCAGCAAAGGGGGGACGGTGAACACTGAAGCTTTCTTT
NA many TRBJ1-2 TRBV28 CASSTVPAGGYTF TGTGCCAGCAGTACAGTCCCCGCCGGTGGCTACACCTTC
TRBD1 many TRBJ2-7 TRBV20-1 CSARDTTGVWEQYF TGCAGTGCTAGAGATACGACAGGGGTCTGGGAGCAGTACTTC
NA many TRBJ2-1 TRBV11-2 CASRRLLYNEQFF TGTGCCAGCAGACGACTGCTATACAATGAGCAGTTCTTC
NA many TRBJ2-4 TRBV11-2 CASSLSGTKNIQYF TGTGCCAGCAGCTTAAGCGGAACCAAAAACATTCAGTACTTC
NA few TRBJ1-2 TRBV25-1 CASSQTDSWNGYTF TGTGCCAGCAGTCAAACGGACAGCTGGAATGGCTACACCTTC
TRBD1 NA TRBJ1-4 TRBV11-2 CASSQGQGAPNEKLFF TGTGCCAGCAGCCAAGGACAGGGGGCACCTAATGAAAAACTGTTTTTT
NA few TRBJ1-1 TRBV5-6 CASSLRYTYINTEAFF TGTGCCAGCAGCTTACGGTACACTTACATAAACACTGAAGCTTTCTTT
NA NA TRBJ2-2 TRBV6-2/TRBV6-3 CASSYAFAGTGELFF TGTGCCAGCAGTTACGCCTTCGCGGGCACCGGGGAGCTGTTTTTT
NA many TRBJ1-1 TRBV6-1 CASSKRGTHSGLGTEAFF TGTGCCAGCAGTAAGCGTGGGACCCATAGCGGACTCGGCACTGAAGCTTTCTTT
NA many TRBJ1-1 TRBV7-9 CASSTDRAVPEAFF TGTGCCAGCAGCACGGACCGTGCTGTGCCTGAAGCTTTCTTT
NA many TRBJ2-5 TRBV6-1 CASSSPVSETQYF TGTGCCAGCAGCTCCCCGGTATCAGAGACCCAGTACTTC
NA many TRBJ2-3 TRBV6-5 CASSYSPTTSTDTQYF TGTGCCAGCAGTTACTCCCCTACCACTAGCACAGATACGCAGTATTTT
TRBD1 NA TRBJ1-4 TRBV5-1 CASRGQGGEKLFF TGCGCCAGCAGAGGACAGGGAGGGGAAAAACTGTTTTTT
NA NA TRBJ2-1 TRBV9 CASSVVRSYNEQFF TGTGCCAGCAGCGTAGTAAGGTCCTACAATGAGCAGTTCTTC
NA many TRBJ1-1 TRBV28 CASSFWPPDAFF TGTGCCAGCAGTTTTTGGCCCCCAGACGCTTTCTTT
TRBD1 NA TRBJ2-7 TRBV7-8 CASSRRDRGAYEQYF TGTGCCAGCAGCCGAAGGGACAGGGGAGCCTACGAGCAGTACTTC
TRBD1 few TRBJ2-7 TRBV4-2 CASSQDWDSSYEQYF TGTGCCAGCAGCCAAGACTGGGACAGTTCCTACGAGCAGTACTTC
TRBD2 many TRBJ2-3 TRBV28 CASSFVSGTSGRVGTDTQYF TGTGCCAGCAGTTTCGTCTCCGGGACTAGCGGGAGGGTTGGCACAGATACGCAGTATTTT
TRBD1 many TRBJ2-1 TRBV28 CASSLGTGKHNEQFF TGTGCCAGCAGTTTAGGGACAGGGAAACACAATGAGCAGTTCTTC
TRBD2 few TRBJ2-1 TRBV3-1 CASSQDLAGGYNEQFF TGTGCCAGCAGCCAAGACCTAGCGGGAGGTTACAATGAGCAGTTCTTC
NA NA TRBJ2-7 TRBV6-1 CASSELIYEQYF TGTGCCAGCAGTGAACTCATCTACGAGCAGTACTTC
TRBD1 many TRBJ1-6 TRBV28 CASSPDRGRSPLHF TGTGCCAGCAGTCCCGACAGGGGGAGATCACCCCTCCACTTT
NA NA TRBJ1-3 TRBV27 CASIPGPVGNTIYF TGTGCCAGCATCCCCGGACCAGTGGGAAACACCATATATTTT
NA few TRBJ2-6 TRBV7-3 CASSMDLSGANVLTF TGTGCCAGCAGCATGGACCTCTCTGGGGCCAACGTCCTGACTTTC
TRBD1 few TRBJ1-1 TRBV3-1 CASRGRDRGYVAFF TGTGCCAGCAGGGGCCGGGACAGGGGGTACGTGGCTTTCTTT
NA many TRBJ1-1 TRBV20-1 CSRGDSNTEAFF TGCAGTCGAGGAGACAGCAACACTGAAGCTTTCTTT
NA few TRBJ1-4 TRBV7-2 CASSLGSAGKLFF TGTGCCAGCAGCTTGGGGTCGGCGGGGAAACTGTTTTTT
NA NA TRBJ2-7 TRBV6-2/TRBV6-3 CASSSYTGEQYF TGTGCCAGCAGCTCATATACGGGCGAGCAGTACTTC
TRBD2 many TRBJ2-1 TRBV27 CASSPGRLAGGNEQFF TGTGCCAGCAGCCCGGGAAGGCTGGCGGGGGGCAATGAGCAGTTCTTC
NA many TRBJ1-1 TRBV7-6 CASSFYPPGGGPVKAFF TGTGCCAGCAGCTTTTACCCCCCCGGGGGGGGTCCCGTGAAGGCTTTCTTT
NA NA TRBJ2-1 TRBV7-3 CASSLTGGDGNEQFF TGTGCCAGCAGCTTAACAGGGGGTGATGGCAATGAGCAGTTCTTC
NA many TRBJ1-4 TRBV2 CASNSRHGEKLFF TGTGCCAGCAACAGTAGGCATGGTGAAAAACTGTTTTTT
NA many TRBJ1-1 TRBV2 CASTLDGINTEAFF TGTGCCAGCACCTTGGACGGGATAAACACTGAAGCTTTCTTT
TRBD1 many TRBJ2-3 TRBV7-9 CASSLGQGAADTQYF TGTGCCAGCAGCTTAGGACAGGGGGCAGCAGATACGCAGTATTTT
NA few TRBJ1-5 TRBV30 CAPWTVQYSNQPQHF TGTGCCCCCTGGACAGTTCAATATAGCAATCAGCCCCAGCATTTT
NA few TRBJ2-3 TRBV3-1 CASSQRPDLGSDTQYF TGTGCCAGCAGCCAACGGCCGGACCTCGGGTCAGATACGCAGTATTTT
NA many TRBJ1-1 TRBV2 CASSPAGLANTEAFF TGTGCCAGCAGCCCCGCCGGGCTTGCTAACACTGAAGCTTTCTTT
NA many TRBJ2-3 TRBV29-1 CSVNPQGAGTQYF TGCAGCGTCAACCCCCAAGGGGCCGGTACGCAGTATTTT
NA NA TRBJ2-1 TRBV4-1 CASSLTRGVIEQFF TGCGCCAGCAGCCTCACCAGGGGGGTGATTGAGCAGTTCTTC
NA many TRBJ2-5 TRBV7-9 CASSLFGGLETQYF TGTGCCAGCAGCCTTTTCGGGGGATTGGAGACCCAGTACTTC
NA NA TRBJ2-1 TRBV6-2/TRBV6-3 CASSPRPRSYNEQFF TGTGCCAGCAGTCCCCGCCCCCGTTCCTACAATGAGCAGTTCTTC
NA many TRBJ2-5 TRBV11-2 CASSPNMAGMETQYF TGTGCCAGCAGCCCAAATATGGCCGGGATGGAGACCCAGTACTTC
NA many TRBJ2-7 TRBV28 CASSGDTSPYEQYF TGTGCCAGCAGTGGGGACACGTCCCCCTACGAGCAGTACTTC
NA NA TRBJ2-1 TRBV7-9 CASTPPISYNEQFF TGTGCCAGCACCCCACCAATCTCCTACAATGAGCAGTTCTTC